These T cell receptor beta chains were read from a single sample in a study of radiotherapy plus CTLA-4 blockade in lung cancer. Method: immunoSEQ multiplex PCR; TCRdb's copy keeps in-frame clones and lacks some. Found here are some 40,000 clones, about four fifths of them singletons; the top ten hold 23%. The sequencing used peripheral blood, collected from a patient treated with radiotherapy plus ipilimumab. The receptor set was obtained from a human donor with non-small cell lung cancer that progressed on radiotherapy plus ipilimumab. The CDR3 runs from the conserved cysteine through the conserved F or W. D genes are given only for firm matches. A clone size is listed for some rows: how often the clone was seen (once, few, many), or a class if it is expanded.

d_call j_call clone_size v_call cdr3_aa cdr3_nt
TRBD1 TRBJ1-1 few TRBV28 CASSFSDRGRVAFF TGTGCCAGCAGTTTTTCTGACAGGGGGCGCGTAGCTTTCTTT
TRBD2 TRBJ2-3 . TRBV7-3 CASSYDTSGITDTQYF TGTGCCAGCAGCTACGACACTAGCGGAATCACAGATACGCAGTATTTT
. TRBJ1-5 . TRBV19 CASSGQLSNQPQHF TGTGCCAGTAGTGGGCAGCTTAGCAATCAGCCCCAGCATTTT
. TRBJ1-1 few TRBV19 CASSIRGETEAFF TGTGCCAGTAGTATCCGGGGGGAGACTGAAGCTTTCTTT
TRBD1 TRBJ1-3 once TRBV5-1 CASSRGAGTAGNTIYF TGCGCCAGCAGCCGGGGAGCCGGGACAGCTGGAAACACCATATATTTT
. TRBJ2-7 few TRBV21-1 CASSGRKGTVYEQYF TGTGCCAGCAGCGGCCGAAAAGGGACAGTCTACGAGCAGTACTTC
TRBD2 TRBJ2-1 . TRBV11-2 CASSLGAGGANEQFF TGTGCCAGCAGCTTAGGTGCCGGGGGGGCCAATGAGCAGTTCTTC
. TRBJ2-4 . TRBV27 CASSLSIRGSKNIQYF TGTGCCAGCAGTTTATCGATCCGGGGGAGCAAAAACATTCAGTACTTC
. TRBJ2-7 . TRBV19 CASSTTTGWVSSQNYEQYF TGTGCCAGTAGTACCACCACAGGGTGGGTTTCTTCACAGAACTACGAGCAGTACTTC
TRBD2 TRBJ2-1 . TRBV6-4 CASSGGLAGQFF TGTGCCAGCAGTGGTGGACTAGCGGGGCAGTTCTTC
. TRBJ2-5 . TRBV18 CASNRGQETQYF TGTGCCAGCAACCGGGGTCAAGAGACCCAGTACTTC
TRBD2 TRBJ2-7 . TRBV5-4 CASSFGGRLYEQYF TGTGCCAGCAGCTTCGGGGGGAGGCTTTACGAGCAGTACTTC
. TRBJ1-1 . TRBV2 CASSSDWRTEAFF TGTGCCAGCAGCTCAGATTGGAGGACTGAAGCTTTCTTT
TRBD2 TRBJ2-3 once TRBV7-9 CASSTLIAGGGKDTQYF TGTGCCAGCAGCACACTAATAGCGGGGGGCGGAAAAGATACGCAGTATTTT
. TRBJ2-5 . TRBV6-6 CASQGSGETQYF TGTGCCAGCCAAGGCTCGGGGGAGACCCAGTACTTC
. TRBJ1-1 . TRBV27 CATLPGVEGTEAFF TGTGCCACCCTCCCAGGGGTAGAAGGGACTGAAGCTTTCTTT
TRBD1 TRBJ1-1 once TRBV25-1 CASSERQGGSPEAFF TGTGCCAGCAGTGAGAGACAGGGGGGAAGTCCTGAAGCTTTCTTT
. TRBJ1-3 . TRBV12-5 CASGLVMATARNTIYF TGTGCTAGTGGTTTGGTAATGGCAACAGCCAGAAACACCATATATTTT
. TRBJ1-1 . TRBV6-1 CASSVDLRQVAFF TGTGCCAGCAGTGTCGACCTTAGACAGGTGGCTTTCTTT
TRBD1 TRBJ1-1 . TRBV6-6 CASSYGETGNTEAFF TGTGCCAGCAGTTACGGGGAGACAGGGAATACTGAAGCTTTCTTT
TRBD1 TRBJ1-1 . TRBV27 CASSLSRGLEAFF TGTGCCAGCAGTTTATCGAGGGGGCTTGAAGCTTTCTTT
. TRBJ1-6 . TRBV7-8 CASSLGGGQGNSPLHF TGTGCCAGCAGCTTAGGGGGGGGGCAGGGGAATTCACCCCTCCACTTT
TRBD1 TRBJ2-7 once TRBV19 CASTRWGQGKGGLYEQYF TGTGCCAGTACCCGTTGGGGACAGGGAAAGGGGGGCCTCTACGAGCAGTACTTC
. TRBJ2-3 . TRBV5-1 CASGTREDWYSHTQYF TGCGCCAGCGGGACCAGGGAGGACTGGTACTCTCATACGCAGTATTTT
. TRBJ2-5 . TRBV6-5 CASSYSPGARSTQYF TGTGCCAGCAGTTACTCGCCAGGGGCTCGGTCGACCCAGTACTTC
TRBD1 TRBJ1-5 few TRBV6-6 CASSYSWQGGQPQHF TGTGCCAGCAGTTACTCTTGGCAGGGGGGCCAGCCCCAGCATTTT
TRBD1 TRBJ2-5 . TRBV5-6 CASSLDRGETQYF TGTGCCAGCAGCCTGGACAGGGGTGAGACCCAGTACTTC
. TRBJ1-4 few TRBV5-4 CASSRDGQDEKLFF TGTGCCAGCAGCCGAGACGGTCAGGATGAAAAACTGTTTTTT
. TRBJ1-2 . TRBV7-9 CASRTDLKPNYGYTF TGTGCCAGCAGAACAGATTTGAAACCTAACTATGGCTACACCTTC
TRBD1 TRBJ2-7 . TRBV2 CASSEFGTGVYEQYF TGTGCCAGCAGTGAATTCGGGACAGGGGTATACGAGCAGTACTTC
. TRBJ1-2 few TRBV9 CASSQDRRRGYTF TGTGCCAGCAGCCAAGATAGGAGGCGAGGCTACACCTTC
TRBD1 TRBJ1-1 . TRBV6-5 CASSSTGYRGNAFF TGTGCCAGCAGTTCTACGGGCTACAGGGGGAATGCTTTCTTT
. TRBJ1-1 . TRBV9 CASSILDRNLNTEAFF TGTGCCAGCAGTATACTCGACAGGAACCTGAACACTGAAGCTTTCTTT
TRBD1 TRBJ1-3 . TRBV6-1 CASSAAGTGLSGNTIYF TGTGCCAGCAGTGCCGCCGGGACAGGGCTCTCTGGAAACACCATATATTTT
. TRBJ2-7 . TRBV5-1 CASSGRDTSYEQYF TGCGCCAGCAGCGGCCGGGACACTTCCTACGAGCAGTACTTC
TRBD1 TRBJ2-5 few TRBV5-1 CASSPGQGQETQYF TGCGCCAGCAGCCCCGGACAGGGCCAAGAGACCCAGTACTTC
. TRBJ2-1 . TRBV7-6 CASSLMGSGSYNEQFF TGTGCCAGCAGCTTGATGGGAAGCGGGTCCTACAATGAGCAGTTCTTC
. TRBJ1-6 . TRBV4-1 CASSQEGGGWDSPLHF TGCGCCAGCAGCCAAGAGGGTGGGGGCTGGGATTCACCCCTCCACTTT
TRBD1 TRBJ1-1 . TRBV7-8 CASSQTGLGTEAFF TGTGCCAGCAGCCAGACAGGGCTTGGCACTGAAGCTTTCTTT
. TRBJ1-1 . TRBV19 CASSSGKSTEAFF TGTGCCAGTAGTTCAGGGAAAAGCACTGAAGCTTTCTTT
. TRBJ2-1 . TRBV6-5 CASNSGVGQFF TGTGCCAGCAACTCAGGGGTAGGGCAGTTCTTC
. TRBJ2-5 . TRBV6-5 CASSSQGETQYF TGTGCCAGCAGTAGCCAGGGAGAGACCCAGTACTTC
TRBD2 TRBJ2-5 once TRBV2 CASRAGGRIGTQYF TGTGCCAGCAGGGCGGGGGGCCGCATAGGAACCCAGTACTTC
. TRBJ2-4 . TRBV4-1 CASSQGAHQAKNIQYF TGCGCCAGCAGCCAAGGGGCCCACCAGGCCAAAAACATTCAGTACTTC
TRBD2 TRBJ2-7 . TRBV4-1 CASSPWTSGGPSNEQYF TGCGCCAGTAGCCCCTGGACTAGCGGGGGGCCAAGCAACGAGCAGTACTTC
. TRBJ1-2 . TRBV28 CASRSGVNYGYTF TGTGCCAGCCGATCAGGGGTCAACTATGGCTACACCTTC
TRBD1 TRBJ2-1 . TRBV7-2 CASTDLQGAYNEQFF TGTGCCAGCACCGACCTTCAGGGGGCCTACAATGAGCAGTTCTTC
. TRBJ2-4 . TRBV5-1 CASSLTTALAKNIQYF TGCGCCAGCAGCTTGACGACAGCTCTAGCCAAAAACATTCAGTACTTC
TRBD1 TRBJ2-7 . TRBV25-1 CASSERQGAGEQYF TGTGCCAGCAGTGAAAGACAGGGGGCGGGGGAGCAGTACTTC
TRBD2 TRBJ2-3 . TRBV29-1 CSGNGLAGGSDTQYF TGCAGCGGAAACGGACTAGCGGGGGGCTCAGATACGCAGTATTTT
. TRBJ2-7 . TRBV20-1 CSARFNYEQYF TGCAGTGCTAGATTTAACTACGAGCAGTACTTC
. TRBJ2-1 . TRBV5-1 CASSGGVSNEQFF TGCGCCAGCAGCGGCGGGGTTAGCAATGAGCAGTTCTTC
. TRBJ1-2 . TRBV2 CASRGDGYGYTF TGTGCCAGCAGGGGCGACGGCTATGGCTACACCTTC
. TRBJ1-1 few TRBV5-6 CASSLGFLQGTAFF TGTGCCAGCAGCTTGGGTTTTTTGCAGGGGACGGCTTTCTTT
TRBD1 TRBJ1-1 . TRBV7-3 CASSSKQGMNTEAFF TGTGCCAGCAGCTCCAAACAGGGGATGAACACTGAAGCTTTCTTT